The 32 T cell receptor beta chains below come from one sample, sequenced in a study of shared clonotypes between healthy human individuals. The data were produced by immunoSEQ multiplex PCR, yet TCRdb's version contains in-frame clones alone and is incomplete. Of about 380,000 clones listed, 90% to 98% are singletons. Source material: memory CD8+ T cells sorted from blood. Subset reported: CD45RO+ cells pooled with CCR7-negative TemRA cells. The source is a man aged 25 to 40 in good health.

This chain links TRBV4-1 with TRBJ2-1, with 12 bases lining up with TRBD2. The germline gives CDR1 MGHRA, CDR2 YSYEKL. With 0 bases clipped from V and 5 bases from J, the junction kept 8 bases outside the gene matches. The CDR3 loop spans 18 amino acids. Written as DNA, the CDR3 is TGCGCCAGCAGCCAAGAGTGGCCCCTAGCGGGAGGGAACAATGAGCAGTTCTTC. It is translated as CASSQEWPLAGGNNEQFF.

As DNA, the CDR3 is TGTGCCAGCAGTGAAGGTGGGGGAAGCTCTGGGGCCAACGTCCTGACTTTC. Its protein is CASSEGGGSSGANVLTF. J is TRBJ2-6 and V is TRBV6-1, with D perhaps given as TRBD1 or TRBD2 (5 bases each). The V gene's germline CDR1 is MNHNS and CDR2 SASEGT. Trimming pared 1 base from V and 0 bases from J, leaving 10 bases between. This CDR3 spans 17 amino acids.

To note about this clone: One junction end disagrees with the germline gene, perhaps due to a read error. The rearrangement uses TRBV7-9 and TRBJ2-3; 7 bases are shared with TRBD1. The CDR3 extends over 11 amino acids. Germline CDR1 reads SEHNR; CDR2 reads FQNEAQ (reference sequence). CDR3 protein: CASSSGTDSPF. The CDR3 DNA reads TGTGCCAGCAGCTCCGGGACAGATAGTCCCTTT.

The count of this clone is one. The rearrangement uses TRBV5-1 and TRBJ2-7; 9 bases map to TRBD2. CDR3 length: 14 residues. Germline V gene data show CDR1 as SGHRS and CDR2 as YFSETQ. V was clipped by 5 bases and J by 5 bases; unmatched bases: 8. CDR3 sequence reads: CASRGEAGGNEQYF. The CDR3 DNA is TGCGCCAGCAGGGGAGAAGCGGGAGGTAACGAGCAGTACTTC.

This rearrangement joins TRBV27 to TRBJ1-3; D is possibly TRBD1 (6 bases). The CDR3 covers 17 residues. Germline V CDR1 and CDR2: MNHEY, SMNVEV (reference sequence). Trimming removed 4 bases from V and 0 bases from J, with 16 bases in between. CDR3 loop: CASSSLDSLSSGNTIYF. The CDR3 DNA is TGTGCCAGCAGTTCACTGGACAGCCTCAGCTCTGGAAACACCATATATTTT.

CDR3 in amino acids: CASSLAFPKLAGEGEQFF. The CDR3 bases are TGTGCCAGCAGCTTAGCTTTCCCTAAACTAGCGGGAGAAGGCGAGCAGTTCTTC. The chain has TRBV7-9 and TRBJ2-1, with 11 bases identical to TRBD2. The junction had 14 bases not matched to a gene; V was cut back by 0 bases and J by 10 bases. The CDR3 loop spans 18 amino acids. Per the germline V gene, CDR1 is SEHNR and CDR2 is FQNEAQ (reference sequence).

V gene TRBV11-2 combines with J gene TRBJ2-7; TRBD1 agrees at 8 bases. Germline trimming cut 1 base from V and 4 bases from J; bases unmatched to any gene: 6. Germline CDR1 is SGHAT and CDR2 is FQNNGV. The CDR3 has 15 amino acids. CDR3 residues: CASSLAGTGGYEQYF. The CDR3 bases are TGTGCCAGCAGCTTAGCTGGGACAGGTGGTTACGAGCAGTACTTC.

The genes are TRBV2 and TRBJ2-5; unclear D gene. This CDR3 comprises 11 residues. The germline gives CDR1 SNHLY, CDR2 FYNNEI. Trimming took off 5 bases at V and 0 bases at J, with 1 base between the two ends. In DNA, the CDR3 is TGTGCCAGCAGTAACCAAGAGACCCAGTACTTC. Its translation: CASSNQETQYF.

Worth noting for this clone: Other DNA sequences from this sample encode an identical CDR3 as well. The chain combines TRBV29-1 with TRBJ2-5; D possibly corresponds to TRBD1 (6 bases). The germline V and J ends were trimmed by 4 bases and 4 bases, with 10 bases remaining between them. Germline V lookup: CDR1 SQVTM, CDR2 ANQGSEA. The CDR3 length is 12 residues. Here the CDR3 reads CSVARGRETQYF. CDR3 DNA sequence: TGCAGCGTTGCAAGGGGGAGAGAGACCCAGTACTTC.

The gene calls are TRBV7-6 and TRBJ2-3; the D call may be TRBD1 or TRBD2 (5 bases each). Germline CDR1 SGHVS, CDR2 FNYEAQ. With 1 base removed from V and 4 bases from J, the gap between germline ends came to 6 bases. The length of the CDR3 is 13 residues. CDR3 DNA sequence: TGTGCCAGCAGCTTAGGGGGGTCAGATACGCAGTATTTT. It specifies CASSLGGSDTQYF.

This clone was picked up one time. The chain recombines TRBV7-9 with TRBJ1-2; D not certain. Germline V gives CDR1 SEHNR, CDR2 FQNEAQ (reference sequence). V lost 1 base and J lost 2, with 8 bases in between. The CDR3 has 14 amino acids. CDR3 nucleotides: TGTGCCAGCAGCTTAGGGGGAGAAAACTATGGCTACACCTTC. Residues: CASSLGGENYGYTF. The full variable domain, in which reference TRBV7-9 and TRBJ1-2 provide the parts outside the CDR3, is DTGVSQNPRHKITKRGQNVTFRCDPISEHNRLYWYRQTLGQGPEFLTYFQNEAQLEKSRLLSDRFSAERPKGSFSTLEIQRTEQGDSAMYLCASSLGGENYGYTFGSGTRLTVV.

Only one count was recorded for this clone. V usage is TRBV5-6 and J usage is TRBJ2-3, with D unresolved. The CDR3 consists of 12 residues. Trimming took 0 bases from V and 4 from J, leaving 3 bases between them. Germline V gene sequence: CDR1 SGHDT, CDR2 YYEEEE. The CDR3 is CASSLGADTQYF. The CDR3, as DNA: TGTGCCAGCAGCTTGGGGGCAGATACGCAGTATTTT.

This sequence joins TRBV28 and TRBJ2-7; D ambiguous. Trimming took off 4 bases at V and 9 bases at J, with 13 bases between the two ends. There are 12 residues in the CDR3. CDR1 is MDHEN, CDR2 SYDVKM, per germline. This CDR3 is CASSSLQVGQYF. The CDR3 DNA sequence: TGTGCCAGCAGTTCCCTCCAGGTCGGGCAGTACTTC.

The chain joins TRBV7-9 to TRBJ2-1, with D possibly being TRBD2 (6 bases). This CDR3 spans 16 amino acids. Germline-derived CDR1 and CDR2 are SEHNR and FQNEAQ (reference sequence). V lost 3 bases and J 6 bases, leaving 18 bases between the germline ends. This CDR3 reads CASSFRSGVVINEQFF. CDR3 DNA sequence: TGTGCCAGCAGCTTCAGGTCGGGAGTTGTTATCAATGAGCAGTTCTTC.

The rearrangement uses TRBV6-1 and TRBJ2-5; 7 nucleotides match TRBD2. The length of the CDR3 is 13 residues. Germline V gene sequence: CDR1 MNHNS, CDR2 SASEGT. With V trimmed by 5 bases and J by 4 bases, 4 bases remained unmatched. CDR3 nucleotide sequence: TGTGCCAGCAGTCTAGCGGTCCGAGAGACCCAGTACTTC. Its translation is CASSLAVRETQYF.

This chain connects TRBV29-1 to TRBJ2-1; D is unresolved. The V and J ends lost 4 bases and 6 bases respectively, with 4 bases between them. Germline V lookup: CDR1 SQVTM, CDR2 ANQGSEA. The CDR3 is made up of 10 amino acids. The CDR3 protein is CSVAPNEQFF. The CDR3 nucleotides are TGCAGCGTTGCACCCAATGAGCAGTTCTTC.

The rearrangement uses TRBV4-2 and TRBJ1-3; D not certain. The ends were cut back, 1 base at V and 3 bases at J, with 10 bases in the middle. CDR3 length: 15 residues. CDR1 and CDR2 (germline): LGHNA, YNFKEQ. The CDR3 DNA sequence: TGTGCCAGCAGCCAAGGAGGGCTGGATGGAAACACCATATATTTT. Translated: CASSQGGLDGNTIYF.

The rearrangement uses TRBV9 and TRBJ2-5; 8 nucleotides match TRBD2. The CDR3 is 14 amino acids. CDR1 SGDLS and CDR2 YYNGEE come from the germline V gene. V was clipped by 0 bases and J by 4 bases; unmatched bases: 2. This chain's CDR3 is CASSVAGGPETQYF. DNA of the CDR3: TGTGCCAGCAGCGTAGCGGGAGGGCCAGAGACCCAGTACTTC.

V and J are TRBV11-2 and TRBJ2-3, with D perhaps TRBD2 (6 bases). Germline values: CDR1 SGHAT, CDR2 FQNNGV. The CDR3 has 14 amino acids. V gave up 6 bases and J gave up 5 bases, with 15 bases separating them. The CDR3: CASREGGVIDTQYF. CDR3 in DNA: TGTGCCAGCAGGGAGGGCGGAGTGATAGATACGCAGTATTTT.

CDR3 DNA: TGCGCCAGCAGCCAAGAGGTAGCAGCCACAGATACGCAGTATTTT. Its protein product is CASSQEVAATDTQYF. The genes are TRBV4-1 and TRBJ2-3; D is undetermined. V lost 0 bases to trimming and J lost 2 bases, with 9 bases between them. Per germline, CDR1 MGHRA and CDR2 YSYEKL. This CDR3 spans 15 amino acids.

The V and J genes are TRBV5-1 and TRBJ2-1; D remains unclear. The V end lost 3 bases, the J end lost 5 bases, and 9 bases lay between the germline ends. The CDR3 sequence is 13 residues long. In germline, CDR1 is SGHRS, CDR2 YFSETQ. The chain's CDR3 is CASSWGTDNEQFF. The CDR3 nucleotides are TGCGCCAGCAGCTGGGGTACCGACAATGAGCAGTTCTTC.

V usage is TRBV28 and J usage is TRBJ1-3, with no clear D. The CDR3 runs 16 residues. V was pared by 2 bases and J by 2 bases, with 13 bases between. The V gene's germline CDR1 is MDHEN and CDR2 SYDVKM. In nucleotides, the CDR3 is TGTGCCAGCAGTTTAAGTATGGAGTTTGCTGGAAACACCATATATTTT. It translates to CASSLSMEFAGNTIYF.

The chain employs TRBV19 and TRBJ2-1; 10 bases are a match to TRBD2. The CDR3 loop spans 14 amino acids. Per the germline V gene, CDR1 is LNHDA and CDR2 is SQIVND (reference sequence). J was trimmed by 8 bases and V by 7 bases; bases with no gene match: 8. CDR3 nucleotide sequence: TGTGCCAGTACCCCCCTAGCGGGAGCCTATGAGCAGTTCTTC. The encoded protein is CASTPLAGAYEQFF.

Comment on this clone: Other nucleotide sequences from this sample produce the same CDR3. The chain recombines TRBV4-2 with TRBJ2-5; TRBD2 matches at 14 bases. Germline-derived CDR1 and CDR2 are LGHNA and YNFKEQ. V shed 1 base and J 5 bases; nucleotides not matched to a gene: 0. The CDR3 loop spans 15 amino acids. The CDR3 region has the DNA TGTGCCAGCAGCCAAGGGACTAGCGGGAGGGAGACCCAGTACTTC. Protein product: CASSQGTSGRETQYF.

The chain couples TRBV29-1 to TRBJ2-7; 7 nucleotides align to TRBD1. This CDR3 is built from 12 residues. Germline V lookup: CDR1 SQVTM, CDR2 ANQGSEA. V lost 8 bases, J lost 5 bases, and 9 bases stayed unmatched. CDR3 sequence reads: CSPRTGQNEQYF. The CDR3 DNA reads as TGCAGCCCTCGGACAGGACAAAACGAGCAGTACTTC.

V usage is TRBV6-1 and J usage is TRBJ2-1; D possibly corresponds to TRBD2 (5 bases). The CDR3 loop spans 15 amino acids. Germline assignment: CDR1 MNHNS and CDR2 SASEGT. Trimming left V 2 bases short and J 5 bases short, with 13 bases between. Here the CDR3 DNA reads TGTGCCAGCAGTGAAATGCTAGCCGGTAACAATGAGCAGTTCTTC. The encoded protein is CASSEMLAGNNEQFF.

The V gene is TRBV10-3, the J gene TRBJ1-5; perhaps TRBD1 as D (6 bases). V lost 8 bases and J lost 7, with 12 bases in between. This CDR3 region has 12 residues. CDR1 and CDR2 (germline): ENHRY, SYGVKD. CDR3: CAIAGAGQPQHF. CDR3 bases: TGTGCCATCGCGGGGGCAGGGCAGCCCCAGCATTTT.

The chain recombines TRBV10-3 with TRBJ2-2, with 8 bases that match TRBD1. Germline CDR1 and CDR2: ENHRY and SYGVKD. The CDR3 loop spans 15 amino acids. V was clipped by 3 bases and J by 5 bases; unmatched bases: 5. In nucleotides, the CDR3 is TGTGCCATCAGTGAATACACAGGGGGAACCGGGGAGCTGTTTTTT. This gives the protein CAISEYTGGTGELFF.

The chain recombines TRBV9 with TRBJ2-5; tentative D call: TRBD2 (6 bases). Looked up from germline, CDR1 is SGDLS and CDR2 is YYNGEE. This CDR3 comprises 14 residues. Trimming cost V 0 bases and J 5 bases, with 11 bases left between them. CDR3 sequence reads: CASSVAQGGETQYF. CDR3 sequence (DNA): TGTGCCAGCAGCGTAGCCCAAGGAGGGGAGACCCAGTACTTC.

Note on this clone: The sample carries other DNA sequences with the same CDR3. This chain connects TRBV5-1 to TRBJ2-7, with D possibly matching TRBD2 (5 bases). Germline values: CDR1 SGHRS, CDR2 YFSETQ. Trimming removed 0 bases from V and 5 bases from J, with 9 bases in between. There are 13 residues in the CDR3. In DNA form, the CDR3 reads TGCGCCAGCAGCTTGGTGGCCGGGAACGAGCAGTACTTC. Its translation: CASSLVAGNEQYF.

This rearrangement joins TRBV7-2 to TRBJ1-1, with D possibly TRBD1 on 6 matching bases. The CDR3 is made up of 13 amino acids. V was trimmed by 6 bases and J by 4 bases, leaving 12 bases between them. Germline assignment: CDR1 SGHTA and CDR2 FQGNSA. Written as DNA, the CDR3 is TGTGCCAGCAGTTTTGGGGGCATCACTGAAGCTTTCTTT. It specifies CASSFGGITEAFF.

This sequence joins TRBV28 and TRBJ2-3; 7 bases are a match to TRBD2. The germline gives CDR1 MDHEN, CDR2 SYDVKM. The trim removed 7 bases at V and 4 bases at J, leaving 11 bases unmatched. The CDR3 runs to 15 residues. In nucleotides, the CDR3 is TGTGCCAGCACCCCCGGCGGGAGTAGGCCAGATACGCAGTATTTT. Encoded protein: CASTPGGSRPDTQYF.